This TCR beta chain came from a study of T cell responses to AZD1222 COVID-19 vaccine. The CDR3 contains 15 residues. The ends were cut back, 6 bases at V and 7 bases at J, with 19 bases in the middle. Germline loops: CDR1 MNHEY, CDR2 SVGAGI. The assay was immunoSEQ multiplex PCR, and TCRdb's table has in-frame clones only and misses some. The table records approximately 150,000 clones, about 92% of them present only once. The TCR was taken from an adult in good health. Here the sequenced sample was peripheral blood, taken on day 0 of AZD1222 vaccination. The V call is TRBV6-5, the J call TRBJ1-5; D might be TRBD1 (6 bases). This CDR3 reads CASRVNYRDKQPQHF. CDR3 DNA: TGTGCCAGCAGGGTCAATTACAGGGACAAACAGCCCCAGCATTTT.